The source of this T cell receptor beta chain is a study of T cell repertoires in cytomegalovirus infection. Study information: The public TCR beta signatures pointed to both CMV infection and matching HLA type. Broader study findings: Summed public TCR beta family frequency identified CMV carriers bearing the relevant HLA. HLA-C-restricted TCR beta clonotypes specific for CMV led the ex vivo response.

TCRdb reprocessed the reads via MiXCR and lists one record per CDR3 protein. Here the sample spans some 200,000 distinct CDR3 sequences, 35% to 40% being singletons. The V gene's germline CDR1 is MNHEY and CDR2 SMNVEV (reference sequence). The V gene lost 1 base and the J gene lost 6 bases, with 7 bases spanning the gap. CDR3 length: 12 amino acids. Worth noting for this clonotype: The target antigen is unknown.

The chain carries TRBV27 and TRBJ2-7; D remains ambiguous. The receptor was isolated from a human donor in good health (CMV status not recorded). Some clones in this sample may be carry-over from other donors' samples. The sample here was CD8+ T cells from cultured PBMCs, taken from culture after CMV antigen stimulation. In nucleotides, the CDR3 is TGTGCCAGCAGTTTATTCCCCGGCGAGCAGTACTTC. Translating it yields CASSLFPGEQYF.